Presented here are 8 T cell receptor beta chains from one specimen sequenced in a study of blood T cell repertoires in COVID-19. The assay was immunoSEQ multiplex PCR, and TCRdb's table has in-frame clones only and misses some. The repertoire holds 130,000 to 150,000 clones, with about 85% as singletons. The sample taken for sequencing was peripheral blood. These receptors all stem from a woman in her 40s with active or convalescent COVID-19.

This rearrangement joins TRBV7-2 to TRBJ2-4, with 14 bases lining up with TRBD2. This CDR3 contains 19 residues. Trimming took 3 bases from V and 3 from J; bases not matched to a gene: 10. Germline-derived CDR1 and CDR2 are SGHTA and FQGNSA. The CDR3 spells CASSFGLAGGRAFKNIQYF. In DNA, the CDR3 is TGTGCCAGCAGCTTCGGACTAGCGGGGGGCCGTGCCTTCAAAAACATTCAGTACTTC.

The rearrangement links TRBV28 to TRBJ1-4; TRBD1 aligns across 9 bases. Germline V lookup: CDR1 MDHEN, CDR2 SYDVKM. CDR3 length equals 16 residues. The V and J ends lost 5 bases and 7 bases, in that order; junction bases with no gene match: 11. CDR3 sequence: CASSTRTGVLGEKLFF. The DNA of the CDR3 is TGTGCCAGCAGTACCCGGACAGGGGTTCTCGGTGAAAAACTGTTTTTT.

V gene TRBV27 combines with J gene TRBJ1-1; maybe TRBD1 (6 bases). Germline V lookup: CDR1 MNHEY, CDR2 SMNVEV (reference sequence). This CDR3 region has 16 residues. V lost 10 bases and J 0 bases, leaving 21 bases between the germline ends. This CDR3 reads CATIRDLGGMNTEAFF. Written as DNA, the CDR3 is TGTGCCACTATAAGGGACCTAGGGGGTATGAACACTGAAGCTTTCTTT.

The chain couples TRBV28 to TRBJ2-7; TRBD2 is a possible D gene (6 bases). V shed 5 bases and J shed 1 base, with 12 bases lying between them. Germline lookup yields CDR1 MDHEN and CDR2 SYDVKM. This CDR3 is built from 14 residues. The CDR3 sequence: CASSPSLASYEQYF. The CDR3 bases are TGTGCCAGCAGTCCATCACTAGCTTCCTACGAGCAGTACTTC.

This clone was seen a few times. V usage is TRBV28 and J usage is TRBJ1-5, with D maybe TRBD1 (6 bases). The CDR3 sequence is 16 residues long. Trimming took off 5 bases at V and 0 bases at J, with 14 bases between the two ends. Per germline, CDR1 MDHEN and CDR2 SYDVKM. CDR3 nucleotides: TGTGCCAGCAGTAAAAAAACAGGGATTAGCAATCAGCCCCAGCATTTT. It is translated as CASSKKTGISNQPQHF.

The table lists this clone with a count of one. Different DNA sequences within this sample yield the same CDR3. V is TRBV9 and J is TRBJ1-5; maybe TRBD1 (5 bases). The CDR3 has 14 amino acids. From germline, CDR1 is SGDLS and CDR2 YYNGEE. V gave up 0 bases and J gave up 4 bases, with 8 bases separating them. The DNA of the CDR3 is TGTGCCAGCAGCGTAGAGGCAGGGAATCAGCCCCAGCATTTT. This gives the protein CASSVEAGNQPQHF.

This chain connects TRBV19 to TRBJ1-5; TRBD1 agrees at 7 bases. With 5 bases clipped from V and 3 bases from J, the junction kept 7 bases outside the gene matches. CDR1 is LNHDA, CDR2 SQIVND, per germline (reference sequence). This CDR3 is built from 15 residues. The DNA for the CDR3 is TGTGCCAGTAGTGCAAATACAGGGGACAATCAGCCCCAGCATTTT. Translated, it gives CASSANTGDNQPQHF.

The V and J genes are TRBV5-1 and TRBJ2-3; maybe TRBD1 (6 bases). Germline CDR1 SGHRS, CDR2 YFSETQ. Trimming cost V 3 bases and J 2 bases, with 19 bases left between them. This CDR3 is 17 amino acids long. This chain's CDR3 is CASSSIGTSGVTDTQYF. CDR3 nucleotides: TGCGCCAGCAGCTCAATCGGGACATCGGGCGTCACAGATACGCAGTATTTT.